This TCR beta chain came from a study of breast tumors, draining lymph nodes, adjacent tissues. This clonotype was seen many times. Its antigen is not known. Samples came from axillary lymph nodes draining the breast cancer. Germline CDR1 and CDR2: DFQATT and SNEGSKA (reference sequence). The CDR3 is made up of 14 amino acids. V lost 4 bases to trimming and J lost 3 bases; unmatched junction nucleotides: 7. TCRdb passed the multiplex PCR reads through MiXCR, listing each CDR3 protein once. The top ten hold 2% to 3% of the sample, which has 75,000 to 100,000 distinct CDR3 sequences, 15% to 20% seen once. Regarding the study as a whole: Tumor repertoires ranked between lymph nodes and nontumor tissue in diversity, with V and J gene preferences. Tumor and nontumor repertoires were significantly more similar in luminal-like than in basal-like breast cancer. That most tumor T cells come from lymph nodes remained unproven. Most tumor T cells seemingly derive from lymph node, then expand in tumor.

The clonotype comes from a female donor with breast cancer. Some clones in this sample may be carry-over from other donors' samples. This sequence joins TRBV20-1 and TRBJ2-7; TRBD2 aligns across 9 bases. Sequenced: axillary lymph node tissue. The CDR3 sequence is CSATRLAGNYEQYF. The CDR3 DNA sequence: TGCAGTGCTACCCGTCTAGCGGGAAACTACGAGCAGTACTTC.